Following are 19 T cell receptor beta chains from one sample sequenced in a study of a mutant IDH1 vaccine in newly diagnosed glioma. Which antigens these TCRs recognize remains unknown. Here immunoSEQ multiplex PCR was the method, and the copy in TCRdb shows in-frame clones only, minus some. The sample shows tens of thousands of clones, roughly nine tenths of them seen only once. Described time point: week 35, safety follow-up. Doses consisted of 300 ug of mutant IDH1 20-mer peptide each, paired with topical imiquimod. The material sequenced was PBMCs, taken from a glioma patient whose treatment included an IDH1 peptide vaccine. The receptors stem from a man aged 35-49 years with glioma.

The V gene is TRBV5-4, the J gene TRBJ2-7; TRBD2 matches 11 bases. Germline CDR1 is SGHNT and CDR2 is YYREEE (reference sequence). The CDR3 consists of 14 residues. V lost 2 bases and J lost 3; bases outside the gene matches: 1. The CDR3: CASSFGTSGYEQYF. In nucleotides, the CDR3 is TGTGCCAGCAGCTTTGGGACTAGCGGCTACGAGCAGTACTTC.

This clone came up once. The chain is built from TRBV6-1 and TRBJ2-4; no definite D call. Per the germline V gene, CDR1 is MNHNS and CDR2 is SASEGT. The CDR3 runs to 15 residues. The V gene lost 4 bases and the J gene lost 2 bases, with 12 bases spanning the gap. Here the CDR3 DNA reads TGTGCCAGCAGTGGGGCTTCGACCACCAAAAACATTCAGTACTTC. It encodes CASSGASTTKNIQYF.

The V and J genes are TRBV19 and TRBJ2-4; 7 bases map to TRBD2. The CDR3 length is 16 residues. CDR1 and CDR2 from the germline V gene are LNHDA and SQIVND (reference sequence). The V and J ends lost 5 bases and 0 bases, in that order; junction bases with no gene match: 7. The CDR3 nucleotides read TGTGCCAGTAGTCTAGGCCTAGCGGTAGCCAAAAACATTCAGTACTTC. The encoded protein is CASSLGLAVAKNIQYF.

The chain carries TRBV15 and TRBJ2-1; 13 bases are shared with TRBD2. Trimming cost V 2 bases and J 5 bases; bases outside gene matches: 12. The germline gives CDR1 LNHNV, CDR2 YYDKDF (reference sequence). The CDR3 length is 19 residues. CDR3 sequence: CATSRPGLAGDRNNNEQFF. The CDR3 region has the DNA TGTGCCACCAGCAGACCTGGACTAGCGGGGGACCGAAATAACAATGAGCAGTTCTTC.

The chain uses TRBV5-1 and TRBJ1-3; D is perhaps TRBD1 (5 bases). Germline V gives CDR1 SGHRS, CDR2 YFSETQ. CDR3 length: 15 amino acids. V shed 1 base and J shed 1 base, with 9 bases lying between them. DNA of the CDR3: TGCGCCAGCAGCTTGCAGGGTCCTTCTGGAAACACCATATATTTT. This encodes CASSLQGPSGNTIYF.

Concerning this clone itself: Other DNA sequences in the sample encode the same CDR3. The V gene is TRBV6-1, the J gene TRBJ2-7; unclear D gene. CDR1 is MNHNS, CDR2 SASEGT, per germline. Trimming took 8 bases from V and 3 from J, leaving 8 bases between them. The CDR3 has 11 residues. Here the CDR3 reads CASSPHYEQYF. CDR3 nucleotide sequence: TGTGCCAGCTCGCCCCACTACGAGCAGTACTTC.

This chain joins TRBV18 and TRBJ1-2; 9 bases are shared with TRBD1. Germline values: CDR1 KGHSH, CDR2 LQKENI. CDR3 length: 15 residues. The trim removed 5 bases at V and 4 bases at J, leaving 8 bases unmatched. CDR3 DNA sequence: TGTGCCAGCTCAACATCGACAGGGGGGAGCTATGGCTACACCTTC. Translation gives CASSTSTGGSYGYTF. The full variable domain, in which reference TRBV18 and TRBJ1-2 provide the parts outside the CDR3, is NAGVMQNPRHLVRRRGQEARLRCSPMKGHSHVYWYRQLPEEGLKFMVYLQKENIIDESGMPKERFSAEFPKEGPSILRIQQVVRGDSAAYFCASSTSTGGSYGYTFGSGTRLTVV.

This sequence joins TRBV6-1 and TRBJ2-5; maybe TRBD2 (5 bases). CDR3 length: 15 residues. Germline assignment: CDR1 MNHNS and CDR2 SASEGT. V was cut by 0 bases and J by 2 bases, with 10 bases left in between. DNA for the CDR3: TGTGCCAGCAGTGAAGCGTTAGGACTTCAAGAGACCCAGTACTTC. This sequence encodes CASSEALGLQETQYF.

The chain is built from TRBV6-1 and TRBJ2-4, with unresolved D. Germline V gene lookup returns CDR1 MNHNS and CDR2 SASEGT. The CDR3 extends over 16 amino acids. Between the trimmed V and J ends, which lost 2 bases and 4 bases, there was a span of 15 bases. The CDR3 coding sequence is TGTGCCAGCAGTGAATACCCCACTATACCAAAAAACATTCAGTACTTC. Its protein product is CASSEYPTIPKNIQYF.

This clone was recorded only once. A read error may produce the germline difference seen at one junction end. The CDR3 coding sequence is TGTGCTAGCAGCCCCGGGCCCATCTACGAGCAGTACTTC. Its translation is CASSPGPIYEQYF. This chain connects TRBV7-7 to TRBJ2-7; D uncertain. The CDR3 extends over 13 amino acids. Germline CDR1 and CDR2: SSHAT and FNYEAQ (reference sequence).

The CDR3 reads CASKSGTGASEQYF. DNA of the CDR3: TGTGCCAGCAAGAGCGGGACAGGGGCTTCCGAGCAGTACTTC. The rearrangement uses TRBV28 and TRBJ2-7; 10 positions match TRBD1. V shed 7 bases, J shed 6 bases, and the junction held 9 bases outside the gene matches. The CDR3 is made up of 14 amino acids. CDR1 MDHEN and CDR2 SYDVKM come from the germline V gene. The full variable domain, with the rest looked up from reference TRBV28 and TRBJ2-7, is DVKVTQSSRYLVKRTGEKVFLECVQDMDHENMFWYRQDPGLGLRLIYFSYDVKMKEKGDIPEGYSVSREKKERFSLILESASTNQTSMYLCASKSGTGASEQYFGPGTRLTVT.

V usage is TRBV6-1 and J usage is TRBJ2-7; 7 bases line up with TRBD2. This CDR3 comprises 15 residues. J lost 5 bases, V lost 2 bases, and 9 bases had no gene match. The V gene's germline CDR1 is MNHNS and CDR2 SASEGT. CDR3 loop: CASSEHGGRSDEQYF. The CDR3 nucleotides read TGTGCCAGCAGTGAACACGGCGGGAGATCGGACGAGCAGTACTTC.

In nucleotides, the CDR3 is TGTGCCAGCACTCAAACAGGGGGGGGGCACTATGGCTACACCTTC. This translates into CASTQTGGGHYGYTF. The genes are TRBV6-5 and TRBJ1-2, with TRBD1 matching 8 bases. The CDR3 has 15 amino acids. J gave up 3 bases and V 7 bases, and 10 bases lay outside the gene matches. Germline assignment: CDR1 MNHEY and CDR2 SVGAGI.

The J gene is TRBJ2-7, the V gene TRBV10-3, with 12 bases matching TRBD2. This CDR3 comprises 15 residues. V trimming: 4 bases; J trimming: 1 base; junction bases outside the gene matches: 2. Per the germline V gene, CDR1 is ENHRY and CDR2 is SYGVKD. CDR3 region: CAISGLAGVSYEQYF. CDR3 sequence (DNA): TGTGCCATCAGTGGACTAGCGGGAGTGTCCTACGAGCAGTACTTC.

This clone was picked up a small number of times. V and J are TRBV7-9 and TRBJ2-5; D gene ambiguous. Germline CDR1 reads SEHNR; CDR2 reads FQNEAQ (reference sequence). The CDR3 consists of 14 residues. Trimming cost V 4 bases and J 1 base, with 10 bases left between them. The CDR3 DNA follows: TGTGCCAGCAGCTCTTTTACCAGCCAAGAGACCCAGTACTTC. Protein product: CASSSFTSQETQYF.

The chain combines TRBV29-1 with TRBJ1-2; perhaps TRBD1 as D (6 bases). This CDR3 is 13 amino acids long. V gave up 1 base and J gave up 6 bases, with 12 bases separating them. Germline-derived CDR1 and CDR2 are SQVTM and ANQGSEA. The CDR3 loop reads CSVEGGLVHGYTF. The CDR3 DNA sequence: TGCAGCGTTGAAGGGGGGCTCGTACATGGCTACACCTTC. The full variable domain, with the rest looked up from reference TRBV29-1 and TRBJ1-2, is SAVISQKPSRDICQRGTSLTIQCQVDSQVTMMFWYRQQPGQSLTLIATANQGSEATYESGFVIDKFPISRPNLTFSTLTVSNMSPEDSSIYLCSVEGGLVHGYTFGSGTRLTVV.

J is TRBJ2-1 and V is TRBV6-5; 12 bases map to TRBD2. Germline assignment: CDR1 MNHEY and CDR2 SVGAGI. The junction had 2 bases not matched to a gene; V was cut back by 1 base and J by 4 bases. The CDR3 is made up of 16 amino acids. CDR3 sequence reads: CASSYWGTSGYNEQFF. The DNA of the CDR3 is TGTGCCAGCAGTTACTGGGGGACTAGCGGGTACAATGAGCAGTTCTTC.

The chain joins TRBV9 to TRBJ2-5; the D gene is possibly TRBD1 (5 bases). The CDR3 is made up of 14 amino acids. The ends were cut back, 0 bases at V and 1 base at J, with 7 bases in the middle. Germline CDR1 SGDLS, CDR2 YYNGEE. The CDR3 DNA follows: TGTGCCAGCAGCGTAGCGCAGGGCCAAGAGACCCAGTACTTC. It encodes CASSVAQGQETQYF.

This clone was recorded only once. CDR3 amino acids: CASSLEVGKVEQYF. Written as DNA, the CDR3 is TGTGCCAGCAGCTTAGAGGTGGGGAAAGTCGAGCAGTACTTC. The chain has TRBV7-8 and TRBJ2-7; D is unclear. This CDR3 contains 14 residues. Trimming cost V 1 base and J 6 bases, with 13 bases left between them. Germline V gene lookup returns CDR1 SGHVS and CDR2 FQNEAQ. Variable domain in full (rest from reference TRBV7-8 and TRBJ2-7): GAGVSQSPRYKVAKRGQDVALRCDPISGHVSLFWYQQALGQGPEFLTYFQNEAQLDKSGLPSDRFFAERPEGSVSTLKIQRTQQEDSAVYLCASSLEVGKVEQYFGPGTRLTVT.